The next 3 T cell receptor beta chains were all read from a single sample in a study of early T cells in non-severe SARS-CoV-2 infection. TCRdb processed the 5' RACE reads anew with MiXCR; each CDR3 protein has one entry. This sample has fewer than 120,000 distinct CDR3 sequences; over 10% occur once, and the top ten carry around 3.7%. The sample was whole blood, taken at baseline. The receptors stem from an adult who was a healthcare worker with PCR-confirmed SARS-CoV-2 infection or an uninfected control (not recorded which).

This clonotype was detected only a few times. The chain carries TRBV4-1 and TRBJ2-3; 7 nucleotides match TRBD2. This CDR3 has 15 residues. CDR1 MGHRA and CDR2 YSYEKL come from the germline V gene. V was pared by 4 bases and J by 5 bases, with 9 bases of the junction left unmatched. The CDR3 reads CASSPSGALGDTQYF. The DNA of the CDR3 is TGCGCCAGCAGCCCAAGCGGGGCCCTCGGAGATACGCAGTATTTT.

This clonotype was recorded only once. The rearrangement links TRBV11-2 to TRBJ2-1; 15 nucleotides align to TRBD2. Germline-derived CDR1 and CDR2 are SGHAT and FQNNGV. The CDR3 loop spans 15 amino acids. The V and J ends lost 7 bases and 12 bases, in that order; junction bases with no gene match: 10. The CDR3 DNA reads TGTGCCAGCACCACGGGGACTAGCGGGAGGATGATGCAGTTCTTC. Its protein product is CASTTGTSGRMMQFF. Variable domain in full (rest from reference TRBV11-2 and TRBJ2-1): EAGVAQSPRYKIIEKRQSVAFWCNPISGHATLYWYQQILGQGPKLLIQFQNNGVVDDSQLPKDRFSAERLKGVDSTLKIQPAKLEDSAVYLCASTTGTSGRMMQFFGPGTRLTVL.

The chain links TRBV20-1 to TRBJ1-6; TRBD1 agrees at 9 bases. CDR3 length equals 15 residues. Germline CDR1 reads DFQATT; CDR2 reads SNEGSKA (reference sequence). The V and J ends lost 5 bases and 4 bases, in that order; junction bases with no gene match: 6. This CDR3 reads CSASRTGVYNSPLHF. Here the CDR3 DNA reads TGCAGTGCTTCGAGGACAGGGGTATATAATTCACCCCTCCACTTT.